These T cell receptor beta chains were read from a single sample in a study of tumor-infiltrating lymphocytes in primary liver carcinoma. TCRdb analysed the multiplex PCR reads with MiXCR anew, one entry per CDR3 protein. The repertoire holds roughly 330,000 distinct CDR3 sequences, with about two thirds as singletons. Sequenced: peripheral blood. The receptors were sampled from a man aged 40-55 years with primary liver carcinoma and hepatitis B virus infection. Each CDR3 is given with its conserved first and last residue. Fields, in order: D gene, J gene, clone size, V gene, CDR3 DNA, CDR3 protein. The D gene is left open where the match is weak. The size field is filled for only some rows; it gives once, few, many or a size class.

>.|TRBJ2-7|few|TRBV5-1
TGCGCCAGCACCCCCGGGAGAGAGTCCTTC
CASTPGRESF
>.|TRBJ1-2|many|TRBV6-5
TGTGCCATCCCTGGAGGGCACTCCTATGGCTACACCTTC
CAIPGGHSYGYTF
>.|TRBJ1-3|.|TRBV28
TGTGCCAGCAGTTCCGCGAGAGCAAGCTCTGGAAACACCATATATTTT
CASSSARASSGNTIYF
>.|TRBJ2-5|.|TRBV7-9
TGTGCCAGCAGCCCACCCCGCGCCATCTTCCAAGAGACCCAGTACTTC
CASSPPRAIFQETQYF
>.|TRBJ2-4|.|TRBV13
TGTGCCAGCAGCTTTAGCGGTACCAACATTCAGTACTTC
CASSFSGTNIQYF
>.|TRBJ2-7|.|TRBV28
TGTGCCAGCAGTAAGGCAGGGTTGAGGGAGCAGTACTTC
CASSKAGLREQYF
>TRBD2|TRBJ2-3|.|TRBV11-2
TGTGCCAGCAGCTTAGATGGGAGGAAGCGGGGTACGCAGTACTTT
CASSLDGRKRGTQYF
>.|TRBJ2-3|.|TRBV10-3
TGTGCCATCAGTGAGTTGTGGAGACGGGCAGATACGCAGTATTTT
CAISELWRRADTQYF
>TRBD1|TRBJ2-2|many|TRBV11-2
TGTGCCAGCAGCTCGGCGGAGGGGACAGGGGATCACGGGGAGCTGTTTTTT
CASSSAEGTGDHGELFF
>.|TRBJ1-2|.|TRBV4-1
TGCGTAAGCAGCCAAGACGGCGACTATGGCTACACCTTC
CVSSQDGDYGYTF
>TRBD2|TRBJ2-1|many|TRBV10-2
TGCGCCAGCAGCCCTCGGAGCGGGAGCTACAATGAGCAGTTCTTC
CASSPRSGSYNEQFF
>TRBD1|TRBJ2-7|few|TRBV6-5
TGTGCCAGCAGTAGCCCCGGGACAGGGGGCGCGTACGAGCAGTACTTC
CASSSPGTGGAYEQYF
>.|TRBJ1-6|.|TRBV6-2/TRBV6-3
TGTGCCAGCAGTTACATCAAAAAAGATTTGAGGGGATCACCCCTCCACTTT
CASSYIKKDLRGSPLHF
>.|TRBJ2-1|.|TRBV7-8
TGTGCCAGCAGCTTAATCGGGAGTAGCAACAATGAGCAGTTCTTC
CASSLIGSSNNEQFF
>.|TRBJ1-5|.|TRBV29-1
TGCAGCTTTGTCGGACAGATCAATCAGCCCCAACATTTT
CSFVGQINQPQHF
>TRBD1|TRBJ1-1|.|TRBV10-1
TGCGCCAGCAGTGAGTACAGGGGCGAAACTTTCTTT
CASSEYRGETFF
>TRBD1|TRBJ2-7|.|TRBV12-3/TRBV12-4
TGTGCCAGCTGTCCCCAGGAGGACAGGTTCTACTACGAGCAGTACTTC
CASCPQEDRFYYEQYF
>TRBD2|TRBJ2-7|many|TRBV11-3
TGTGCCAGCAGCTTAGTGAGACTAGCTTCCTACGAGCAGTACTTC
CASSLVRLASYEQYF
>TRBD2|TRBJ2-7|.|TRBV6-6
TGTGCCAGCAGTTACGTCCCGCTAGCGGGAGGGCCCTACGAGCAGTACTTC
CASSYVPLAGGPYEQYF
>.|TRBJ2-6|.|TRBV11-1
TGTGCCTGCAGCCCCTCCCGCAAGGACATTTGGGACTCTGGGCCCAACGTCCTGACTTTC
CACSPSRKDIWDSGPNVLTF
>TRBD2|TRBJ2-7|.|TRBV11-2
TGTGCCAGCAGCTTAGGCGGGAGTTCCTACAAGCAGTATTTC
CASSLGGSSYKQYF
>TRBD2|TRBJ2-7|.|TRBV6-1
TGTACCAGCAGTGAGAGCGGGAGGACTGAAGAGCAGTACTTC
CTSSESGRTEEQYF
>.|TRBJ2-7|.|TRBV11-1
TGTGCCAGCAGCCTAGACCCCCCCCACGTGCAGTACTTC
CASSLDPPHVQYF
>TRBD2|TRBJ2-2|.|TRBV28
TGTGCCAGCAGTCTGGGACTAGTGGGAGGGCACACCGGGGAGCTGTTTTTT
CASSLGLVGGHTGELFF
>TRBD1|TRBJ2-3|many|TRBV11-2
TGTGCCAGCAGCTTAAAAGGGACAGGGACAGATACGCAGTATTTT
CASSLKGTGTDTQYF
>TRBD2|TRBJ2-5|.|TRBV12-3/TRBV12-4
TGTGCCAGCAGAGGGTTAGCGGGTAGCTCCTACAATGAGCAGTACTTC
CASRGLAGSSYNEQYF
>.|TRBJ1-2|.|TRBV10-3
TGTGCCATCAGTGAGTCCCCGTCAGAGAATACTAACTATGGCTACACCTTC
CAISESPSENTNYGYTF
>.|TRBJ2-5|once|TRBV11-2
TGTGCCAGCAGGTTAGCGAGGCTAGCCCTGGAAAAAAAAGAGATCCAGTATTTC
CASRLARLALEKKEIQYF
>.|TRBJ2-3|many|TRBV5-6
TGTGCCAGCAGCCCCCTTGCACTCCCGGGAACAGATACGCAGTATTTT
CASSPLALPGTDTQYF
>TRBD2|TRBJ2-1|.|TRBV11-2
TGTGCCAGCAGCTCCGTAACGGGAGGTTATGGTGATGAGCAGTTCTTC
CASSSVTGGYGDEQFF
>TRBD2|TRBJ2-7|.|TRBV12-3/TRBV12-4
TGTGCCAGCAGTTTAGCCGGGGGGGGGTTGGCCCCCTACGAGCAGTACTTC
CASSLAGGGLAPYEQYF
>.|TRBJ1-4|.|TRBV6-5
TGTGCCCGCAGTTCGGTCTCAACTAACGAAAAACTGTTTTTT
CARSSVSTNEKLFF